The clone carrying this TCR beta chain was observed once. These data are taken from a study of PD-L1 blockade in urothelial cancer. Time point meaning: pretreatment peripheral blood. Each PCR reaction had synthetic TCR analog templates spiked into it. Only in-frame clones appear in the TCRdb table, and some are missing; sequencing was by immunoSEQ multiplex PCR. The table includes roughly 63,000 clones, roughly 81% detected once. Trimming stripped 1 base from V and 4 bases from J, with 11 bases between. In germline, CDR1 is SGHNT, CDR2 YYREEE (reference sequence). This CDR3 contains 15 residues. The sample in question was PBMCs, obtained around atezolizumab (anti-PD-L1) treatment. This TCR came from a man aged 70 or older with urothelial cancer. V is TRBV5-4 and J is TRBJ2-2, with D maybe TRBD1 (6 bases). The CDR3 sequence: CASSLNRESTGELFF. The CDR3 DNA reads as TGTGCCAGCAGCTTGAACAGGGAGAGCACCGGGGAGCTGTTTTTT.